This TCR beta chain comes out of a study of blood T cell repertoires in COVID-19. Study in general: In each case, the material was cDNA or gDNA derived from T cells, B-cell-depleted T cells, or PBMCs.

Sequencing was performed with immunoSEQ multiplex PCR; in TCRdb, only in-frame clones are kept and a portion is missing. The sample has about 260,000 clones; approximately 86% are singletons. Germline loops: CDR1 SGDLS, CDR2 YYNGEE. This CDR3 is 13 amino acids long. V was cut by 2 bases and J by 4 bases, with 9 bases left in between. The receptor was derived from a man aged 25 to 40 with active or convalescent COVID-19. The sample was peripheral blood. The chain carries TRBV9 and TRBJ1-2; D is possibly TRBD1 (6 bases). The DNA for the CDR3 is TGTGCCAGCAGCGTTGGCAGGGGCTATGGCTACACCTTC. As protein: CASSVGRGYGYTF.